One and the same sample provided the 17 T cell receptor beta chains below, sequenced in a study of blood T cells in healthy people across ages. A sample-barcoded 5' primer and a J-beta primer mix were used in a second PCR of roughly 7 to 12 cycles. TCRdb re-analysed the 5' RACE reads in MiXCR, keeping a single row per CDR3 protein. The table shows about 1.1 million distinct CDR3 sequences, with roughly two fifths occurring only once. Sequenced material: blood. The receptors come from a man younger than 35 in good health.

J is TRBJ2-2 and V is TRBV29-1; D is ambiguous. The V gene's germline CDR1 is SQVTM and CDR2 ANQGSEA. Trimming took off 5 bases at V and 11 bases at J, with 9 bases between the two ends. The CDR3 loop spans 10 amino acids. The CDR3 region is CSVSTPELFF. In DNA, the CDR3 is TGCAGCGTTTCTACTCCAGAGCTGTTTTTT.

This clonotype was seen a handful of times. The rearrangement links TRBV7-9 to TRBJ1-1, with D possibly matching TRBD1 (6 bases). Per the germline V gene, CDR1 is SEHNR and CDR2 is FQNEAQ (reference sequence). V lost 4 bases and J 8 bases, leaving 8 bases between the germline ends. This CDR3 comprises 11 residues. This chain's CDR3 is CASSWTEEAFF. CDR3 sequence (DNA): TGTGCCAGCAGCTGGACAGAGGAAGCTTTCTTT.

The count of this clonotype is one. The genes are TRBV6-2 or TRBV6-3 and TRBJ1-4; D remains ambiguous. Per germline, CDR1 MNHEY and CDR2 SVGEGT. The CDR3 is made up of 14 amino acids. The V gene lost 10 bases and the J gene lost 4 bases, with 16 bases spanning the gap. In DNA, the CDR3 is TGTGCCATCATGGCGGCCGGGGTTAATGAAAAACTGTTTTTT. Translated, it gives CAIMAAGVNEKLFF.

This chain joins TRBV9 and TRBJ2-5; 7 nucleotides line up with TRBD2. There are 15 residues in the CDR3. Looked up from germline, CDR1 is SGDLS and CDR2 is YYNGEE. Trimming removed 3 bases from V and 2 bases from J; junction bases left unmatched: 7. The CDR3 reads CASSAASGKQETQYF. CDR3 DNA: TGTGCCAGCAGCGCCGCTAGCGGTAAACAAGAGACCCAGTACTTC. The variable domain in full, completed from reference TRBV9 and TRBJ2-5, reads DSGVTQTPKHLITATGQRVTLRCSPRSGDLSVYWYQQSLDQGLQFLIQYYNGEERAKGNILERFSAQQFPDLHSELNLSSLELGDSALYFCASSAASGKQETQYFGPGTRLLVL.

J is TRBJ2-1 and V is TRBV5-5, with D perhaps TRBD1 (7 bases). CDR1 SGHKS and CDR2 YYEKEE come from the germline V gene (reference sequence). Between the trimmed V and J ends, which lost 2 bases and 2 bases, there was a span of 14 bases. The CDR3 is 16 amino acids. The CDR3: CASSFQGGSPYNEQFF. The CDR3 DNA follows: TGTGCCAGCAGCTTTCAGGGGGGATCCCCCTACAATGAGCAGTTCTTC.

This clonotype has just a few counts. This chain uses TRBV7-9 with TRBJ1-4; maybe TRBD1 (5 bases). The CDR3 length is 13 residues. V was shortened by 1 base and J by 11 bases, with 11 bases between the two germline ends. Germline V lookup: CDR1 SEHNR, CDR2 FQNEAQ (reference sequence). The CDR3 protein is CASSLVGDGKLFF. Here the CDR3 DNA reads TGTGCCAGCAGCTTAGTAGGGGATGGCAAACTGTTTTTT. The variable domain in full, completed from reference TRBV7-9 and TRBJ1-4, reads DTGVSQNPRHKITKRGQNVTFRCDPISEHNRLYWYRQTLGQGPEFLTYFQNEAQLEKSRLLSDRFSAERPKGSFSTLEIQRTEQGDSAMYLCASSLVGDGKLFFGSGTQLSVL.

J is TRBJ1-3 and V is TRBV20-1; TRBD1 aligns across 7 bases. V dropped 3 bases and J dropped 3; count of bases not matched to a gene: 5. This CDR3 comprises 14 residues. The germline CDR1 and CDR2 sequences are DFQATT and SNEGSKA (reference sequence). CDR3 in amino acids: CSASPGQLGNTIYF. CDR3 in DNA: TGCAGTGCTAGCCCGGGACAGCTTGGAAACACCATATATTTT.

This chain links TRBV3-1 with TRBJ2-5; 13 bases fit TRBD2. This CDR3 spans 16 amino acids. The V and J ends lost 3 bases and 0 bases, in that order; junction bases with no gene match: 1. Germline V CDR1 and CDR2: LGHDT, YNNKEL (reference sequence). The CDR3 DNA is TGTGCCAGCAGCCATGGACTAGCGGGGGACCAAGAGACCCAGTACTTC. The encoded protein is CASSHGLAGDQETQYF.

The sample holds a few counts of this clonotype. An end of the junction does not agree with germline; a read error may underlie this. The chain joins TRBV20-1 to TRBJ1-2, with D unclear. The CDR3 runs to 12 residues. CDR1 is DFQATT and CDR2 is SNEGSKA in the germline V gene (reference sequence). The CDR3 DNA reads as TGCAGTGCTAGAGGGGATAACTATGGCCACACCTTC. Translating it yields CSARGDNYGHTF.

The chain joins TRBV20-1 to TRBJ1-2, with 11 bases identical to TRBD1. The germline CDR1 and CDR2 sequences are DFQATT and SNEGSKA (reference sequence). The CDR3 has 14 residues. J was trimmed by 6 bases and V by 3 bases; bases with no gene match: 6. The CDR3 here is CSASVGQGAHGYTF. CDR3 DNA sequence: TGCAGTGCTAGTGTAGGACAGGGGGCCCATGGCTACACCTTC.

V gene TRBV4-1 combines with J gene TRBJ1-5, with TRBD1 matching over 7 bases. The CDR3 loop spans 14 amino acids. Germline V gene lookup returns CDR1 MGHRA and CDR2 YSYEKL. The V and J ends lost 5 bases and 3 bases, in that order; junction bases with no gene match: 4. CDR3 in DNA: TGCGCCAGCAGCATGGGACAGAACAATCAGCCCCAGCATTTT. Protein sequence: CASSMGQNNQPQHF.

The chain uses TRBV2 and TRBJ1-1, with unresolved D. The ends were cut back, 5 bases at V and 3 bases at J, with 10 bases in the middle. CDR3 length equals 13 residues. Germline-derived CDR1 and CDR2 are SNHLY and FYNNEI. The CDR3 protein is CASSIGQYTEAFF. DNA for the CDR3: TGTGCCAGCAGTATCGGGCAATACACTGAAGCTTTCTTT.

The CDR3 DNA is TGTGCCAGCAGCTTAGGGGACAGGGCCTCTAGGGGGAATTCACCCCTCCACTTT. Translating gives CASSLGDRASRGNSPLHF. The chain carries TRBV7-9 and TRBJ1-6; 9 nucleotides line up with TRBD1. Germline V gene lookup returns CDR1 SEHNR and CDR2 FQNEAQ (reference sequence). Trimming cost V 1 base and J 7 bases; bases outside gene matches: 11. The CDR3 runs 18 residues.

This clonotype was seen more than once but under ten times. The chain employs TRBV9 and TRBJ2-3; D uncertain. V was shortened by 4 bases and J by 1 base, with 10 bases between the two germline ends. CDR1 is SGDLS, CDR2 YYNGEE, per germline. The CDR3 is 14 residues long. CDR3 DNA sequence: TGTGCCAGCAGCCCCCATCGGGGCACAGATACGCAGTATTTT. The encoded protein is CASSPHRGTDTQYF.

The rearrangement links TRBV20-1 to TRBJ2-5; unclear D gene. Looked up from germline, CDR1 is DFQATT and CDR2 is SNEGSKA (reference sequence). Trimming pared 3 bases from V and 1 base from J, leaving 12 bases between. The CDR3 is 14 residues long. The CDR3 loop is CSASEEASQETQYF. CDR3 in DNA: TGCAGTGCTAGCGAGGAAGCTAGCCAAGAGACCCAGTACTTC.

The chain employs TRBV6-1 and TRBJ1-2; D may be TRBD1 (6 bases). V was shortened by 4 bases and J by 4 bases, with 13 bases between the two germline ends. This CDR3 spans 14 amino acids. Germline V gene lookup returns CDR1 MNHNS and CDR2 SASEGT. The CDR3: CASSAAGHTYGYTF. DNA for the CDR3: TGTGCCAGCAGTGCCGCGGGACACACCTATGGCTACACCTTC.

This clonotype was seen only a few times. V gene TRBV10-3 combines with J gene TRBJ1-6, with D unclear. Trimming removed 8 bases at V and 4 bases at J, with 9 bases between. The V gene's germline CDR1 is ENHRY and CDR2 SYGVKD. This CDR3 has 13 residues. CDR3 DNA: TGTGCCATCGGTTGGGATTATAATTCACCCCTCCACTTT. Translated: CAIGWDYNSPLHF.